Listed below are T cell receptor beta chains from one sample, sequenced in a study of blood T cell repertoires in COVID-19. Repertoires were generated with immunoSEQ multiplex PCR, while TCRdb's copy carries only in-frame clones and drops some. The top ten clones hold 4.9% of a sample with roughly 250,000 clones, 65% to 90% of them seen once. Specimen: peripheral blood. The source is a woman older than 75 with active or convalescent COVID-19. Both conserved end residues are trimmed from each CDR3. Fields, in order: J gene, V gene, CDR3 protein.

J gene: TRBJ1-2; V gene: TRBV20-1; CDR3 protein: SASRGTGVDGYT
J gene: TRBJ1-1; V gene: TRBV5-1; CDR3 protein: ASRRQGTSNTEAF
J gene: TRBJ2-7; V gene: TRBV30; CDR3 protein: AWTGQGAGSYEQY
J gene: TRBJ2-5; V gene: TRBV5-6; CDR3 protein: ASSLGVASGLETQY
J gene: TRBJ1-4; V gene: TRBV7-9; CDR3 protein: ASSSRQGFIDV
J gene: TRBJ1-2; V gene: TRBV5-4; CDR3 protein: ASSFSASGYGYT
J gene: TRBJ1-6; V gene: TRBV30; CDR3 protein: AGQGFYNSPLH
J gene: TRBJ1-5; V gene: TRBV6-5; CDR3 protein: ASSLDRGFNQPQH
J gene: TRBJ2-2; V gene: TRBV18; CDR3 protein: ASSPPSRQGSGELF
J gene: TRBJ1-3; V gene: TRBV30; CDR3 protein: AWSVTGFGNTIY
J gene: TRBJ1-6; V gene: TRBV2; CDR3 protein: ASSDRRDGAHSPLH